The table lists the clone carrying this T cell receptor (beta chain) with many counts. Its antigen is not known. The source of the sample is a study of T-cell reconstitution after alpha-beta-depleted transplantation in children. The CDR3 spans 16 residues. J was trimmed by 9 bases and V by 7 bases; bases with no gene match: 16. Study-wide results and limits: T-cell counts and diversity at one year post-transplant came mainly from newly produced T cells.

Using unique molecular identifiers, the investigators prepared the TCRbeta library. TCRdb used MiXCR to reprocess the PCR reads, holding one entry per CDR3 protein. The data hold hundreds of thousands of distinct CDR3 sequences, with roughly 13% observed a single time. V and J are TRBV12-3 or TRBV12-4 and TRBJ1-5, with TRBD1 matching 9 bases. The source is a girl aged 2-10 years with congenital amegakaryocytic thrombocytopenia, due to receive a stem cell transplant. Source: PBMCs, taken before TCRalphabeta/CD19-depleted stem cell transplant. In nucleotides, the CDR3 is TGTGCCAGCACCTTTTGGACGGGACAGGGTGGGGGGCCCCAGCATTTT. It specifies CASTFWTGQGGGPQHF.